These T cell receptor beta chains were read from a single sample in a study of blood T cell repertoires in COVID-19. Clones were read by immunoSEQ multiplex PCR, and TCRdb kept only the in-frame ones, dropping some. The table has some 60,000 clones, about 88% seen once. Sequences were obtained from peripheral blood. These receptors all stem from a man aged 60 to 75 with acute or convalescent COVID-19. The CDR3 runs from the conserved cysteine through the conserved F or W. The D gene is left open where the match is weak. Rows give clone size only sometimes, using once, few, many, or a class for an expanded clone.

DNA: TGTGCCAGCAGCTACCACAGGGGGGAGGCTTTCTTT
CDR3: CASSYHRGEAFF
D: TRBD1
size: .
V: TRBV11-3
J: TRBJ1-1

DNA: TGTGCCAGCATCAAGGGGCCGGAGGGCCCATATGGCTACACCTTC
CDR3: CASIKGPEGPYGYTF
D: .
size: .
V: TRBV2
J: TRBJ1-2

DNA: TGTGCCACCGAGGGAAGGCGGAATGAGCAGTTCTTC
CDR3: CATEGRRNEQFF
D: .
size: .
V: TRBV12-3/TRBV12-4
J: TRBJ2-1

DNA: TGTGCCAGCTCGGACAGGGGGACCTACGAGCAGTACTTC
CDR3: CASSDRGTYEQYF
D: TRBD1
size: .
V: TRBV2
J: TRBJ2-7

DNA: TGTGCCAGCAGCTTAGATGGGGCTTTGGACGATGAGCAGTTCTTC
CDR3: CASSLDGALDDEQFF
D: .
size: once
V: TRBV7-2
J: TRBJ2-1

DNA: TGTGCCAGCAGCCAAGTTGGGGGGGGAGTAGTAACAGATACGCAGTATTTT
CDR3: CASSQVGGGVVTDTQYF
D: TRBD2
size: .
V: TRBV3-1/TRBV3-2
J: TRBJ2-3

DNA: TGTGCCAGCAGTCGTCCGACAGGCCAAAATGAAAAACTGTTTTTT
CDR3: CASSRPTGQNEKLFF
D: .
size: .
V: TRBV6-5
J: TRBJ1-4

DNA: TGTGCCAGCAGTTTACGAGGCGATGAAGCTTTCTTT
CDR3: CASSLRGDEAFF
D: .
size: .
V: TRBV12-3/TRBV12-4
J: TRBJ1-1

DNA: TGTGCCAGCAGCTTGCCCCCGGGACAGGGGGTGCATGAGCAGTTCTTC
CDR3: CASSLPPGQGVHEQFF
D: TRBD1
size: .
V: TRBV13
J: TRBJ2-1

DNA: TGTGCCAGCACCCGCGCCATCACCGGGGAGCTGTTTTTT
CDR3: CASTRAITGELFF
D: .
size: .
V: TRBV12-3/TRBV12-4
J: TRBJ2-2

DNA: TGTGCCAGCTCCCCAGGAGCGAACACTGAAGCTTTCTTT
CDR3: CASSPGANTEAFF
D: .
size: .
V: TRBV18
J: TRBJ1-1

DNA: TGTGCCAGCAGCCTCGTTCAGGGAGGGAACACTGAAGCTTTCTTT
CDR3: CASSLVQGGNTEAFF
D: .
size: .
V: TRBV2
J: TRBJ1-1

DNA: TGTGCCAGCAGTGTCGCTAGCGGGGAAGATGAGCAGTTCTTC
CDR3: CASSVASGEDEQFF
D: TRBD2
size: .
V: TRBV2
J: TRBJ2-1

DNA: TGTGCCAGCAGCTTCAGGACAGAGCAAGAGACCCAGTACTTC
CDR3: CASSFRTEQETQYF
D: .
size: .
V: TRBV7-9
J: TRBJ2-5

DNA: TGCGCCAGCAGGGCGACAAGTAACTATGGCTACACCTTC
CDR3: CASRATSNYGYTF
D: .
size: once
V: TRBV5-1
J: TRBJ1-2

DNA: TGCAGTGCTAGTGTTGGCGGGGCTCCCTCCTACAATGAGCAGTTCTTC
CDR3: CSASVGGAPSYNEQFF
D: .
size: .
V: TRBV20-1
J: TRBJ2-1

DNA: TGTGCCACGAAGGTGGGGGGGGCAGGTCAGCCCCAGCATTTT
CDR3: CATKVGGAGQPQHF
D: .
size: few
V: TRBV10-3
J: TRBJ1-5

DNA: TGTGCCAGCAGCTTGGTTCCGTTGGGCTTGAATACGCAGTATTTT
CDR3: CASSLVPLGLNTQYF
D: .
size: .
V: TRBV5-4
J: TRBJ2-3

DNA: TGCGCCAGCGTTTCCGGGACAGGGGGGCGGGCGAACACCGGGGAGCTGTTTTTT
CDR3: CASVSGTGGRANTGELFF
D: TRBD1
size: .
V: TRBV5-1
J: TRBJ2-2

DNA: TGTGCCAGTAGGGACAGGGGGCTTGCAGATACGCAGTATTTT
CDR3: CASRDRGLADTQYF
D: TRBD1
size: .
V: TRBV19
J: TRBJ2-3

DNA: TGTGCCAGCAGCCGGGGACTAGCGGGGGACAATGAGCAGTTCTTC
CDR3: CASSRGLAGDNEQFF
D: TRBD2
size: .
V: TRBV7-3
J: TRBJ2-1

DNA: TGTGCCAGCAGCCGACAGTGTTTCGTGTTAGACGAGCAGTACTTC
CDR3: CASSRQCFVLDEQYF
D: .
size: .
V: TRBV3-1/TRBV3-2
J: TRBJ2-7

DNA: TGTGCCAGCAGCCCCCATGGGCCGAGCTCCTACAATGAGCAGTTCTTC
CDR3: CASSPHGPSSYNEQFF
D: .
size: .
V: TRBV3-1/TRBV3-2
J: TRBJ2-1

DNA: TGTGCCAGCAGCCTCCCCCCAGTAGCCGAGCAGTACTTC
CDR3: CASSLPPVAEQYF
D: .
size: .
V: TRBV7-9
J: TRBJ2-7

DNA: TGTGCCAGCAGCGTAGACCCGCACTCGAACACCGGGGAGCTGTTTTTT
CDR3: CASSVDPHSNTGELFF
D: .
size: .
V: TRBV9
J: TRBJ2-2

DNA: TGCGCCAGCAGCTTGGCCGGGGGGAATGAGCAGTTCTTC
CDR3: CASSLAGGNEQFF
D: TRBD2
size: .
V: TRBV5-1
J: TRBJ2-1

DNA: TGCGCCAGCAGTGAGTCGTTTAAGGGGGCGGGAGAGCAGTACTTC
CDR3: CASSESFKGAGEQYF
D: .
size: .
V: TRBV10-1
J: TRBJ2-7